This T cell receptor beta chain came from a study of blood T cell repertoires in COVID-19. For the study at large: Spain, Italy and the United States supplied samples that represented acute and convalescent COVID-19.

The study recruited people aged roughly 18 to 100 years across some 23 US areas. CDR3 length: 13 amino acids. Trimming cost V 8 bases and J 5 bases; bases outside gene matches: 6. CDR1 KGHSH and CDR2 LQKENI come from the germline V gene. Per the authors' pipeline: Amplification from reference gene primers served as the basis for estimated nucleated cell counts. Produced via immunoSEQ multiplex PCR; TCRdb's table is partial and in-frame only. The V and J calls and clone size were taken over from that table, and D and trimming were inferred from the DNA. This table has 360,000 or so clones, 88% appearing once.

Sequenced input: PBMCs or T cells enriched from blood (not recorded which). The gene calls are TRBV18 and TRBJ1-5, with TRBD1 matching over 7 bases. This receptor was obtained from a woman aged 30 to 39 who had been exposed to COVID-19. CDR3 nucleotides: TGTGCCAGCAAACCCCAGGGGGATCAGCCCCAGCATTTT. Its protein is CASKPQGDQPQHF.